This TCR beta chain was recovered during a study of blood T cell repertoires in COVID-19. Assay: immunoSEQ multiplex PCR; the TCRdb copy retains only in-frame clones and omits some. The sample consists of about 490,000 clones, approximately 83% of them appearing once. After removal of 0 bases from V and 7 bases from J, the junction contained 4 bases not matched to a gene. Germline CDR1 and CDR2: LNHDA and SQIVND (reference sequence). This CDR3 comprises 15 residues. With respect to this clone: The same CDR3 can be traced to other DNA sequences in this sample.

This chain uses TRBV19 with TRBJ1-5; TRBD1 aligns across 9 bases. This clonotype was obtained from a human donor in a cohort sampled during active COVID-19. Material for sequencing was peripheral blood. The CDR3 reads CASSIDPGQGQPQHF. CDR3 DNA sequence: TGTGCCAGTAGTATAGATCCGGGACAGGGACAGCCCCAGCATTTT.